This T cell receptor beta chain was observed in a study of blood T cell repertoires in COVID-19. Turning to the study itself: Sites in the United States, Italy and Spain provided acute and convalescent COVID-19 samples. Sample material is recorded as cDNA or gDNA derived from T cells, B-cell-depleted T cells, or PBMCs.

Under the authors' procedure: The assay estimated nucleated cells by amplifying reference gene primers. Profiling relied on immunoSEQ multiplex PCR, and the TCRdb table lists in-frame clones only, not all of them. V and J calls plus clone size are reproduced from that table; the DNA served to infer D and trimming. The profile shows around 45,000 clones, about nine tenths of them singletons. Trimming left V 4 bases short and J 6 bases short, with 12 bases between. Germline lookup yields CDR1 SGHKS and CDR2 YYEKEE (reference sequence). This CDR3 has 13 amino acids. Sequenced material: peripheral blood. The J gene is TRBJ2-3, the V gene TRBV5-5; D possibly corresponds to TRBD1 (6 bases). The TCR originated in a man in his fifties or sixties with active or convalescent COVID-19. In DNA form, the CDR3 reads TGTGCCAGCAGCCCGTACAGGGAGGATACGCAGTATTTT. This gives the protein CASSPYREDTQYF.